The source of this TCR beta chain is a study of shared clonotypes between healthy human individuals (dated by TCRdb to the early 2020s). As for the study more broadly: A couple of women and three men aged 18 to 49 years were included in the cohort. Per donor, three plates each were used for CD4 naive and CD4 memory, two for CD8 naive, and one for CD8 memory. To increase sequencing depth and limit assay-specific biases, different laboratories used diverse techniques to prepare libraries and sequence TCR repertoires. To estimate repertoire size and how much clonotypes are shared between individuals, the study performed deep sequencing of blood TCR repertoires from a handful of healthy adults. Per donor, leukapheresis produced somewhere between about 0.9 and 9 billion PBMCs.

The donors were healthy, HIV-negative adults who had no recently reported acute infections or vaccinations. Only Caucasian adults living in Nashville, Tennessee, USA were represented among the donors. Magnetic negative selection was used to enrich CD4+ T cells, after which naive cells were positively selected on CD45RA and the negative fraction became the memory subset. Blood was obtained by leukapheresis, after which PBMCs were separated by Ficoll-Histopaque density gradient centrifugation and cryopreserved in liquid nitrogen vapor phase. Purity and quantity of every magnetically sorted T cell population were checked by analytical flow cytometry. From each sorted fraction, genomic DNA was isolated and quantified by UV absorbance on a Nanodrop 2000c. Using the deep immunoSEQ assay, multiplex PCR amplified TCR CDR3 regions from genomic DNA. Genomic DNA extracted from each cell subset was distributed evenly over all wells of several immunoSEQ 96-well plates, and each plate served as one replicate. Each replicate PCR for sorted subsets received about 200 ng genomic DNA, equal to some 32,000 T cell genomes. The purified libraries were quantified using a Qubit 3.0 fluorometer, sized with a Bioanalyzer 2100, and then quantified again using the KAPA Library Quantification kit. A separate single-read 150-cycle Illumina NextSeq 550 flow cell was used to sequence each immunoSEQ 96-well plate. As for the authors' bioinformatics: Because the immunoSEQ output held only junctional sequences and lacked quality scores, the filtering could not match the filtering applied to full-length reads. Sequences were annotated with PyIR, a Python wrapper for IgBLAST v1.9, using IMGT germline references to assign V/J genes and CDR3. Any read was removed if the V/J assignment was weak (E-value above 1e-6), the CDR3 was missing, or the read contained stop codons, out-of-frame junctions, or ambiguous translated residues. A V3J clonotype was defined by an identical inferred V gene, J gene, and CDR3 amino acid sequence. Percentage overlap between repertoires was calculated by dividing the number of shared unique clonotypes by the size of the smaller repertoire. Richness of each repertoire was evaluated using RTK rarefaction, the Chao1 estimator, and Recon v2.1 estimates of unobserved clonotypes. OLGA was used to compute generation probabilities for all TCRbeta clonotypes that the gDNA method yielded from several donors. TCRdb retrieved this table from immuneACCESS and kept in-frame rearrangements only. Not all clones are present; in checked studies, unresolved V genes account for under half, and no reason is known for the remainder. V and J calls and clone size are given by that table; D and trimming were obtained from the DNA. The sample table records roughly 2.5 million clones; 85% to 95% of these occur just once. The ten biggest clones cover 0.14% of the sample.

The CDR1 and CDR2 encoded by the germline V gene (reference sequence) are GTSNPN and SVGIG. Inclusive of the bounding cysteine and phenylalanine, the CDR3 is 20 residues long. The kept DNA is CDR3 alone, 60 bases in frame from the first base. V trim: 2 bases; J trim: 0 bases; unmatched bases: 16. To note about this clone: Its antigen remains undetermined. Base qualities are not provided; no much larger clone lies one nucleotide away.

General findings and caveats noted by the study authors: Sampling was limited to blood, and TCR repertoires in tissue likely differ from TCR repertoires in blood. Higher generation probabilities were observed for clonotypes shared by all four sorted-subset donors than for non-shared clonotypes. Naive subsets generally had larger estimated clonotype richness than memory subsets did. Pairwise subsampling indicated that sequencing depth was expected to affect the degree of clonotype sharing among donors. Rarefaction of sorted-subset datasets indicated incomplete sequencing despite the large sequencing depth. Approximately 5% of naive CD4, more than 3% of naive CD8, approximately 2% of memory CD4, and approximately 0.39% of memory CD8 clonotypes were shared across several donors. Because the study included a small number of donors, the genetic and exposure-history diversity represented was limited.

The chain is assembled from TRBV30 and TRBJ2-3; 11 junctional bases match TRBD2. This receptor was taken from a man between 18 and 29 years old in good health. Specimen: naive CD4+ T cells sorted from blood. Explained via the paper, the cell subset or site label denotes: CD45RA+ positively selected. The DNA sequence follows: TGTGCCTGGAGTCCGGGACTAGCGGAAACGAATAGGGCTAGCACAGATACGCAGTATTTT. It translates as CAWSPGLAETNRASTDTQYF.